The TCR beta chain described here comes from a study of blood T cells in healthy people across ages. Study in general: For every two T cells, template switching captured about one barcoded beta molecule.

A second PCR of 7 to 11 cycles used a sample-barcoded 5' primer and a J-beta primer mix. Any given sample supplied a minimum of 3 million CDR3-containing paired-end reads. TCRdb fed the 5' RACE reads into MiXCR, producing one record per CDR3 protein. The table records some 700,000 distinct CDR3 sequences, about a fifth of them present only once. Germline lookup yields CDR1 SGHTA and CDR2 FQGNSA. The CDR3 covers 13 residues. Total RNA, at least 5 micrograms per sample, was extracted from PBMCs. A few counts support this clonotype. An end of the junction does not agree with germline; a read error may underlie this.

This TCR came from a man between 65 and 85 years old in good health. V usage is TRBV7-2 and J usage is TRBJ2-5; 8 nucleotides align to TRBD1. Material for sequencing was blood. The CDR3 coding sequence is TGTGCCAGCAGCTTTCAGGGGACAGGCGTCGAGTTCTTC. It codes for CASSFQGTGVEFF.